These 7 T cell receptor beta chains were all obtained from the same sample, sequenced in a study of blood T cell repertoires in COVID-19. Produced via immunoSEQ multiplex PCR; TCRdb's table is partial and in-frame only. The top ten clones hold roughly 15% of a sample with about 15,000 clones, 70% to 80% of them seen once. Sequenced material: peripheral blood. These receptors all come from a man aged 60-69 years with acute or convalescent COVID-19.

This chain uses TRBV19 with TRBJ1-2; no clear D gene. V lost 5 bases, J lost 6 bases, and 22 bases lay in between. This CDR3 region has 16 residues. Germline V gives CDR1 LNHDA, CDR2 SQIVND (reference sequence). The CDR3 coding sequence is TGTGCCAGTAGTCCCCGGATCGAGGGAATAGAAAATGGCTACACCTTC. Its protein product is CASSPRIEGIENGYTF.

This clone was found once. This chain connects TRBV11-2 to TRBJ1-1; no clear D gene. The CDR3 is 13 amino acids. The germline V and J ends were trimmed by 3 bases and 0 bases, with 5 bases remaining between them. Germline V lookup: CDR1 SGHAT, CDR2 FQNNGV. The CDR3 is CASSLSMNTEAFF. In DNA, the CDR3 is TGTGCCAGCAGCTTGAGCATGAACACTGAAGCTTTCTTT.

This chain uses TRBV6-2 or TRBV6-3 with TRBJ1-1, with 7 bases that match TRBD1. Germline-derived CDR1 and CDR2 are MNHEY and SVGEGT. After removal of 0 bases from V and 0 bases from J, the junction contained 4 bases not matched to a gene. The CDR3 is made up of 16 amino acids. The CDR3 reads CASSYSRQGLNTEAFF. Written as DNA, the CDR3 is TGTGCCAGCAGTTACTCGAGACAGGGATTGAACACTGAAGCTTTCTTT.

With respect to this clone: This same CDR3 is encoded by further DNA sequences in the sample. The chain has TRBV27 and TRBJ1-1; 7 nucleotides align to TRBD1. With 3 bases clipped from V and 8 bases from J, the junction kept 6 bases outside the gene matches. Germline V gene sequence: CDR1 MNHEY, CDR2 SMNVEV (reference sequence). The CDR3 loop spans 13 amino acids. The CDR3 DNA reads TGTGCCAGCAGTTTCCGGCAGGGGGGAGAAGCTTTCTTT. It specifies CASSFRQGGEAFF.

This chain uses TRBV7-3 with TRBJ1-1; weak D call: TRBD1 (5 bases). Germline V gene data show CDR1 as SGHTA and CDR2 as FQGTGA. The CDR3 contains 17 residues. Trimming cost V 5 bases and J 5 bases, with 24 bases left between them. CDR3 DNA: TGTGCCAGCAGCGCCAGGGAGGGGCCAGGGAGTGGGACTGAAGCTTTCTTT. Protein sequence: CASSAREGPGSGTEAFF.

Judged by abundance, this clone is medium-sized. This chain uses TRBV12-3 or TRBV12-4 with TRBJ2-1; tentatively, D is TRBD1 (5 bases). Between the trimmed V and J ends, which lost 2 bases and 11 bases, there was a span of 10 bases. The CDR3 spans 12 residues. The CDR3 protein is CASSLPGPKQFF. The CDR3, as DNA: TGTGCCAGCAGTTTACCAGGGCCCAAGCAGTTCTTC.

V gene TRBV2 combines with J gene TRBJ2-5, with D possibly being TRBD2 (6 bases). From germline, CDR1 is SNHLY and CDR2 FYNNEI. The CDR3 length is 13 residues. Trimming pared 8 bases from V and 1 base from J, leaving 11 bases between. DNA of the CDR3: TGTGCCAGCGGCTTGGGGGGCCAAGAGACCCAGTACTTC. Its protein product is CASGLGGQETQYF.